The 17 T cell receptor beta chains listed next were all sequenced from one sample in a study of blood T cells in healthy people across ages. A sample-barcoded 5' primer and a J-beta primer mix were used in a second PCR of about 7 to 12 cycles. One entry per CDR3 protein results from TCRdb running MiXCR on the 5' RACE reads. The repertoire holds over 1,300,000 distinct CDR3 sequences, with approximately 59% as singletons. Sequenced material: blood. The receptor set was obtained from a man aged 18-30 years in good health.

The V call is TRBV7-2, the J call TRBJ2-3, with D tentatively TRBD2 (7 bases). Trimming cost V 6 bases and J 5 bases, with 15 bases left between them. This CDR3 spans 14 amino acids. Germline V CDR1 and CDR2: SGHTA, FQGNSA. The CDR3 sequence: CASRRRGGGDTQYF. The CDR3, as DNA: TGTGCCAGCAGACGAAGAGGGGGGGGAGATACGCAGTATTTT.

CDR3 DNA: TGCGCCAGCAGCTTGCTGGGGGACCACAATGAGCAGTTCTTC. Translated, it gives CASSLLGDHNEQFF. This chain links TRBV5-1 with TRBJ2-1; D may be TRBD1 or TRBD2 (5 bases each). V dropped 1 base and J dropped 5 bases, with 10 bases sitting between them. Germline values: CDR1 SGHRS, CDR2 YFSETQ. The CDR3 sequence is 14 residues long.

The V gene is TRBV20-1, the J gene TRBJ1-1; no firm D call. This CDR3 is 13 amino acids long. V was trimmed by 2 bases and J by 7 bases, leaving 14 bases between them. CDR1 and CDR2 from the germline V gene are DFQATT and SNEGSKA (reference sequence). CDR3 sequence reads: CSARLSPGFEAFF. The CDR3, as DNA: TGCAGTGCTAGACTCTCTCCGGGATTTGAAGCTTTCTTT.

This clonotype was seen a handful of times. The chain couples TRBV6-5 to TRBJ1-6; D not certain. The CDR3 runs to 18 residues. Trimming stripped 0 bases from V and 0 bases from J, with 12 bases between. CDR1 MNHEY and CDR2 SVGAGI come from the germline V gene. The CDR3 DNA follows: TGTGCCAGCAGTTACTCGAGACCGGGGAGCTCCTATAATTCACCCCTCCACTTT. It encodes CASSYSRPGSSYNSPLHF.

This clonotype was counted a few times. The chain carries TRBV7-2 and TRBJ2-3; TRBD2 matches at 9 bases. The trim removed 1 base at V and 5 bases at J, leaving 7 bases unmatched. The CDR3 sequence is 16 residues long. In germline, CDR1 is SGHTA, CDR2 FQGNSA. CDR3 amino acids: CASSLGLAGIGDTQYF. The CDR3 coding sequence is TGTGCCAGCAGCTTAGGGCTAGCGGGAATTGGAGATACGCAGTATTTT.

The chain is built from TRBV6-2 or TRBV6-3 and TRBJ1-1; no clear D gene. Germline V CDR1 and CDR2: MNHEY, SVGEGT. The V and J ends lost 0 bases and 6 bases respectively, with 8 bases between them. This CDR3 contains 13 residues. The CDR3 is CASSYSKIPEAFF. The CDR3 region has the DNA TGTGCCAGCAGTTACTCGAAGATCCCTGAAGCTTTCTTT.

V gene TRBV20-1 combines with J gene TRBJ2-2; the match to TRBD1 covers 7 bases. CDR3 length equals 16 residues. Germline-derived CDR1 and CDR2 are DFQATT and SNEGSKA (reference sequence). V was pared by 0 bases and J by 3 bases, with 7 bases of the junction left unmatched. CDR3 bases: TGCAGTGCTAGAGATATAGGGGGCGCATACACCGGGGAGCTGTTTTTT. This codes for CSARDIGGAYTGELFF.

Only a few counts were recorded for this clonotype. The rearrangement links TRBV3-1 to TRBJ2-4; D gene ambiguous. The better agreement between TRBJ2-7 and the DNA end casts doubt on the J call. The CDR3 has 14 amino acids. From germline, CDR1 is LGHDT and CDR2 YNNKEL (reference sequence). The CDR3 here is CASSQKHGYYEQYF. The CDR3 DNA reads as TGTGCCAGCAGCCAGAAACACGGTTACTACGAGCAGTACTTC.

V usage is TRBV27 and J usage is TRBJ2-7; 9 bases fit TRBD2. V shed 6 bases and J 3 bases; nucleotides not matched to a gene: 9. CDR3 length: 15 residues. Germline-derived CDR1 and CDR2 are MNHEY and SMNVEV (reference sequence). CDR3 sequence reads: CASSISGSPNYEQYF. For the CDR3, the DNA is TGTGCCAGCAGCATTAGCGGGAGCCCCAACTACGAGCAGTACTTC.

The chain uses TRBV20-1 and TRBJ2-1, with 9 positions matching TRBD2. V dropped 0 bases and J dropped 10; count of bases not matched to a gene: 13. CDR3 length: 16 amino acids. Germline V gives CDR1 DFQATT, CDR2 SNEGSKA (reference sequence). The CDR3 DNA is TGCAGTGCTAGAGATTTACAGACTAGCGGAGTGGACGAGCAGTTCTTC. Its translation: CSARDLQTSGVDEQFF.

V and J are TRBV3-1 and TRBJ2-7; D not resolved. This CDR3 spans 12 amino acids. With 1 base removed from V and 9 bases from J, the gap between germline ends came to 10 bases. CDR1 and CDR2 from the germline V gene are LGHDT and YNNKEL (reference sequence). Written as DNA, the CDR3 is TGTGCCAGCAGCCAAGCTGGGATGGGGCAGTACTTC. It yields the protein CASSQAGMGQYF.

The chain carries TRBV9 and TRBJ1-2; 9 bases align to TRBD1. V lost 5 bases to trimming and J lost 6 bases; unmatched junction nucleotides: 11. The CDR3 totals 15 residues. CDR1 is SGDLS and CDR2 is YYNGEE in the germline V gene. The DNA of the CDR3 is TGTGCCAGCAGTTCCGATTCACAGGGGGCAAATGGCTACACCTTC. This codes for CASSSDSQGANGYTF.

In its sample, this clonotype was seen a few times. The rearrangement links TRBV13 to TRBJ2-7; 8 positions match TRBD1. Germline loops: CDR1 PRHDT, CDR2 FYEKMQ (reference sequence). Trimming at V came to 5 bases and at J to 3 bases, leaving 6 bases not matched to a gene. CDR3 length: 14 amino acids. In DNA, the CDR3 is TGTGCCAGCAGCCACGACAGGGGAGGCTACGAGCAGTACTTC. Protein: CASSHDRGGYEQYF.

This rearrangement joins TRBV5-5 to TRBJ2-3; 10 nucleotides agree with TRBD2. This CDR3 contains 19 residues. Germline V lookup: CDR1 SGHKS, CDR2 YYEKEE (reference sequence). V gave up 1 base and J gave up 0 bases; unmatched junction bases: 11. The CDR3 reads CASSLFASGSSGSTDTQYF. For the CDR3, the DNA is TGTGCCAGCAGCTTGTTTGCTAGCGGGAGCTCAGGGAGCACAGATACGCAGTATTTT. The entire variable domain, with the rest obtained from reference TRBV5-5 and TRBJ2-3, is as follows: DAGVTQSPTHLIKTRGQQVTLRCSPISGHKSVSWYQQVLGQGPQFIFQYYEKEERGRGNFPDRFSARQFPNYSSELNVNALLLGDSALYLCASSLFASGSSGSTDTQYFGPGTRLTVL.

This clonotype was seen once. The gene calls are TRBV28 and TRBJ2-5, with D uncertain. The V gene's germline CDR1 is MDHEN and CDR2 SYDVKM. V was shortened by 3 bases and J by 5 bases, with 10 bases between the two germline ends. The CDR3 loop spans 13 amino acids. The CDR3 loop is CASSLSEIETQYF. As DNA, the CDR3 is TGTGCCAGCAGTTTGTCGGAGATTGAGACCCAGTACTTC.

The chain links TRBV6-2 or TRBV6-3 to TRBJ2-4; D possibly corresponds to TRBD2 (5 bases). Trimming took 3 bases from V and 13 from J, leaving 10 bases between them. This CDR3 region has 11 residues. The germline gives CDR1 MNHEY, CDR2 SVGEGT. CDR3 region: CASSYPPGQYF. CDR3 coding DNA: TGTGCCAGCAGTTATCCCCCGGGGCAGTACTTC.

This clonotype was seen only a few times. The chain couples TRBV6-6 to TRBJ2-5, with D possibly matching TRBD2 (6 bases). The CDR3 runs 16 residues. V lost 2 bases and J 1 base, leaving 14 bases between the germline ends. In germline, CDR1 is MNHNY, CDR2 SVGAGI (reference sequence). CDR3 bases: TGTGCCAGCAGTTACCGGCGGGGACTGTCCCAAGAGACCCAGTACTTC. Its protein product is CASSYRRGLSQETQYF.